The 29 T cell receptor beta chains reported below all come from one sample, sequenced in a study of blood T cells in healthy people across ages. A second PCR of about 6 to 12 cycles used a sample-barcoded 5' primer and a J-beta primer mix. TCRdb reprocessed the 5' RACE reads via MiXCR and lists one record per CDR3 protein. Among 1.5 million to 1.8 million distinct CDR3 sequences, roughly 43% were seen once, and the ten largest hold about 4%. Sample: blood. The receptors derive from a woman aged 18-35 years in good health.

In regard to this clonotype: One end of the junction does not line up with germline, which may come from a read error. The V and J genes are TRBV30 and TRBJ1-5, with a tentative D call TRBD1 (5 bases). The CDR3 consists of 13 residues. The germline V gene has CDR1 GTSNPN and CDR2 SVGIG (reference sequence). The CDR3 DNA follows: TGTGCTTGGAGTATGAGGGGCCGTGGGCCCCAGCATTTT. Amino acid sequence: CAWSMRGRGPQHF.

As to this clonotype: A junction boundary mismatches the germline segment, possibly from a read error. This chain uses TRBV7-3 with TRBJ2-3, with a weak D call TRBD2 (5 bases). Germline-derived CDR1 and CDR2 are SGHTA and FQGTGA. The CDR3 runs to 15 residues. The CDR3 sequence is CASNLTGGSADTQYF. The CDR3 region has the DNA TGTGCCAGCAACTTAACCGGCGGGTCTGCAGATACGCAGTATTTT.

The chain uses TRBV20-1 and TRBJ1-1; D ambiguous. CDR1 and CDR2 (germline): DFQATT, SNEGSKA (reference sequence). The length of the CDR3 is 12 residues. Deletions cut 4 bases from V and 3 bases from J, with 9 bases between. The CDR3 sequence: CSAISPYTEAFF. The CDR3 nucleotides are TGCAGTGCTATTAGCCCGTACACTGAAGCTTTCTTT.

This sequence joins TRBV12-3 or TRBV12-4 and TRBJ2-2; 7 bases align to TRBD1. This CDR3 is built from 14 residues. Trimming removed 4 bases from V and 6 bases from J; junction bases left unmatched: 5. The CDR3 reads CASSSTGAAGELFF. DNA for the CDR3: TGTGCCAGCAGTTCCACAGGGGCGGCCGGGGAGCTGTTTTTT.

This chain connects TRBV11-1 to TRBJ2-3, with a tentative D call TRBD2 (6 bases). The germline V gene encodes CDR1 SGHAT and CDR2 FQDESV (reference sequence). Trimming shortened V by 5 bases and J by 4 bases, and 10 bases separated the two germline ends. CDR3 length: 13 residues. The CDR3 region is CASSPGEPDTQYF. CDR3 DNA: TGTGCCAGCAGCCCGGGGGAGCCAGATACGCAGTATTTT.

V usage is TRBV28 and J usage is TRBJ2-5; D may correspond to TRBD1 or TRBD2 (5 bases each). The CDR3 covers 13 residues. With 10 bases removed from V and 11 bases from J, the gap between germline ends came to 23 bases. Germline lookup yields CDR1 MDHEN and CDR2 SYDVKM. Written as DNA, the CDR3 is TGTGCCACCTCGATTGGGGGTAAGGAAGAGCAGTACTTC. Translation: CATSIGGKEEQYF.

This clonotype was counted only a few times. This chain uses TRBV7-9 with TRBJ1-1, with D possibly being TRBD1 (6 bases). V lost 1 base, J lost 3 bases, and 9 bases lay in between. CDR3 size: 14 residues. In germline, CDR1 is SEHNR, CDR2 FQNEAQ (reference sequence). The CDR3 is CASSLEGGYTEAFF. CDR3 in DNA: TGTGCCAGCAGCTTAGAGGGGGGCTACACTGAAGCTTTCTTT.

V usage is TRBV5-1 and J usage is TRBJ2-7; 7 bases line up with TRBD2. Trimming cost V 6 bases and J 6 bases; bases outside gene matches: 15. This CDR3 comprises 15 residues. CDR1 and CDR2 (germline): SGHRS, YFSETQ. The CDR3 reads CASTLTGTMGSEQYF. The CDR3 DNA reads TGCGCCAGCACGCTTACCGGGACTATGGGTTCCGAGCAGTACTTC.

This chain uses TRBV12-3 or TRBV12-4 with TRBJ2-4; D could derive from TRBD1 or TRBD2 (5 bases each). V lost 2 bases and J 3 bases, leaving 14 bases between the germline ends. The length of the CDR3 is 16 residues. Written as DNA, the CDR3 is TGTGCCAGCAGTTTACAGGGACCCCTAGACAAAAACATTCAGTACTTC. This gives the protein CASSLQGPLDKNIQYF.

This clonotype occurred a few times. This chain links TRBV6-5 with TRBJ2-7, with D unresolved. Germline loops: CDR1 MNHEY, CDR2 SVGAGI. The CDR3 sequence is 11 residues long. V was shortened by 6 bases and J by 6 bases, with 9 bases between the two germline ends. CDR3 residues: CASSHGSEQYF. The CDR3 nucleotides are TGTGCCAGCAGCCATGGGTCCGAGCAGTACTTC.

This rearrangement joins TRBV4-3 to TRBJ2-1, with 8 bases aligning to TRBD1. The CDR3 spans 13 residues. The ends lost 2 bases at V and 12 bases at J; junction bases unmatched: 6. Germline CDR1 LGHNA, CDR2 YSLEER. For the CDR3, the DNA is TGCGCCAGCAGCCAATGGACAGGGTCGTTGCAGTTCTTC. It codes for CASSQWTGSLQFF.

The chain couples TRBV7-2 to TRBJ2-1; 10 bases are shared with TRBD2. This CDR3 contains 17 residues. The germline V gene has CDR1 SGHTA and CDR2 FQGNSA. V lost 0 bases and J lost 9; bases outside the gene matches: 11. CDR3 residues: CASSLAIAASGSSEQFF. CDR3 coding DNA: TGTGCCAGCAGCTTAGCGATCGCGGCTAGCGGGAGTTCTGAGCAGTTCTTC.

The chain combines TRBV20-1 with TRBJ2-7; 10 bases agree with TRBD2. Trimming at V came to 6 bases and at J to 7 bases, leaving 15 bases not matched to a gene. The CDR3 is 15 residues long. CDR1 is DFQATT, CDR2 SNEGSKA, per germline (reference sequence). CDR3 nucleotides: TGCAGTGCCGCCGGACTAGCGGTCTCCTACAATGAGCAGTACTTC. Its protein product is CSAAGLAVSYNEQYF.

This clonotype appeared a few times. The chain links TRBV4-1 to TRBJ1-2; TRBD1 matches at 7 bases. The CDR3 is 15 residues long. Per germline, CDR1 MGHRA and CDR2 YSYEKL. V was clipped by 1 base and J by 1 base; unmatched bases: 3. The CDR3 coding sequence is TGCGCCAGCAGCCAAGGACAGGGCCTTAACTATGGCTACACCTTC. It encodes CASSQGQGLNYGYTF.

This clonotype was seen a few times. The CDR3 region has the DNA TGTGCCAGCAGCTTAACACGGGGACTAGCTTCCGGGGAGCTGTTTTTT. Protein product: CASSLTRGLASGELFF. The chain has TRBV7-3 and TRBJ2-2; 9 positions agree with TRBD2. The CDR3 extends over 16 amino acids. Losses at the gene ends were 0 bases for V and 6 bases for J; bases not matched to a gene: 5. CDR1 and CDR2 (germline): SGHTA, FQGTGA.

A single count supports this clonotype. The J gene is TRBJ1-2, the V gene TRBV20-1, with D possibly being TRBD1 (5 bases). V gave up 3 bases and J gave up 4 bases, with 18 bases separating them. This CDR3 is built from 15 residues. Germline V gene data show CDR1 as DFQATT and CDR2 as SNEGSKA (reference sequence). The DNA of the CDR3 is TGCAGTGCTAGTATGGGGCCAGCTGTTGTCTATGGCTACACCTTC. Translating it yields CSASMGPAVVYGYTF.

This clonotype appeared a few times. This chain uses TRBV7-3 with TRBJ2-3; no clear D gene. Germline V lookup: CDR1 SGHTA, CDR2 FQGTGA. This CDR3 is built from 14 residues. Trimming pared 8 bases from V and 0 bases from J, leaving 12 bases between. This chain's CDR3 is CASGGGSSTDTQYF. The CDR3, as DNA: TGTGCCAGCGGTGGCGGATCAAGCACAGATACGCAGTATTTT.

This clonotype has more than one count but fewer than ten. J is TRBJ1-2 and V is TRBV30; D is ambiguous. The CDR3 has 14 residues. The ends were cut back, 5 bases at V and 0 bases at J, with 13 bases in the middle. Germline V gene lookup returns CDR1 GTSNPN and CDR2 SVGIG (reference sequence). CDR3: CAWSRQQANYGYTF. The CDR3 DNA reads TGTGCCTGGTCGAGACAACAAGCTAACTATGGCTACACCTTC.

The chain uses TRBV6-5 and TRBJ2-1, with D possibly matching TRBD1 (5 bases). The germline V gene encodes CDR1 MNHEY and CDR2 SVGAGI. This CDR3 has 16 amino acids. V lost 4 bases and J lost 5, with 18 bases in between. The CDR3: CASSFSQGAINNEQFF. DNA for the CDR3: TGTGCCAGCAGTTTCTCTCAGGGCGCAATTAACAATGAGCAGTTCTTC.

This clonotype turned up a few times. The chain recombines TRBV5-1 with TRBJ2-3; possibly TRBD2 for D (6 bases). Trimming pared 7 bases from V and 6 bases from J, leaving 15 bases between. Per germline, CDR1 SGHRS and CDR2 YFSETQ. This CDR3 contains 13 residues. This CDR3 reads CASGTLRGDTQYF. The CDR3 nucleotides read TGCGCCAGCGGGACTCTGAGAGGGGATACGCAGTATTTT.

The rearrangement uses TRBV20-1 and TRBJ1-2; D might be TRBD1 (5 bases). CDR3 length equals 15 residues. V lost 0 bases and J lost 0, with 11 bases in between. Per germline, CDR1 DFQATT and CDR2 SNEGSKA (reference sequence). CDR3 amino acids: CSARDSRVPNYGYTF. The CDR3 DNA reads as TGCAGTGCTAGAGATAGCAGGGTACCTAACTATGGCTACACCTTC.

This clonotype was found a few times. Written as DNA, the CDR3 is TGTGCCAGCAGTTTGTCTTCGAGGCAGGGGAGAAACGAGCAGTACTTC. Amino acid sequence: CASSLSSRQGRNEQYF. The chain combines TRBV12-3 or TRBV12-4 with TRBJ2-7, with D possibly TRBD1 on 6 matching bases. V was trimmed by 3 bases and J by 5 bases, leaving 20 bases between them. The CDR3 consists of 16 residues.

The table lists this clonotype with a few counts. The chain recombines TRBV12-3 or TRBV12-4 with TRBJ2-1; 10 bases fit TRBD2. J was trimmed by 5 bases and V by 6 bases; bases with no gene match: 4. CDR3 length: 14 amino acids. CDR3 nucleotide sequence: TGTGCCAGCAGACGGACTAGCGGTAACAATGAGCAGTTCTTC. Protein product: CASRRTSGNNEQFF.

The V call is TRBV25-1, the J call TRBJ2-5; tentatively, D is TRBD1 or TRBD2 (5 bases each). Per germline, CDR1 MGHDK and CDR2 SYGVNS. Trimming cost V 1 base and J 3 bases, with 9 bases left between them. CDR3 length: 14 residues. The DNA for the CDR3 is TGTGCCAGCAGTGAATTTCGGGGCAAAGAGACCCAGTACTTC. Amino acids: CASSEFRGKETQYF.

The chain recombines TRBV18 with TRBJ1-4, with 9 bases that match TRBD1. The germline gives CDR1 KGHSH, CDR2 LQKENI. With V trimmed by 2 bases and J by 6 bases, 10 bases remained unmatched. This CDR3 spans 17 amino acids. This chain's CDR3 is CASSPIRGTGPDEKLFF. The CDR3 DNA is TGTGCCAGCTCACCAATAAGAGGGACAGGGCCAGATGAAAAACTGTTTTTT.

This clonotype was seen a few times. V gene TRBV15 combines with J gene TRBJ1-5; maybe TRBD1 (5 bases). Trimming shortened V by 0 bases and J by 6 bases, and 12 bases separated the two germline ends. This CDR3 is 15 amino acids long. Germline V gene sequence: CDR1 LNHNV, CDR2 YYDKDF (reference sequence). The CDR3 sequence: CATSREGSGVQPQHF. The CDR3 DNA sequence: TGTGCCACCAGCAGAGAAGGGTCGGGGGTTCAGCCCCAGCATTTT.

This clonotype was found many times. The V gene is TRBV24-1, the J gene TRBJ2-3; 12 bases are shared with TRBD2. The V and J ends lost 4 bases and 4 bases, in that order; junction bases with no gene match: 11. CDR3 length equals 18 residues. CDR1 is KGHDR and CDR2 is SFDVKD in the germline V gene. The DNA for the CDR3 is TGTGCCACCAGTGACCCGCGACTAGCGGGAGTCAATTCAGATACGCAGTATTTT. Protein sequence: CATSDPRLAGVNSDTQYF.

The chain links TRBV27 to TRBJ1-6; D is unresolved. This CDR3 region has 14 residues. Germline V gives CDR1 MNHEY, CDR2 SMNVEV (reference sequence). Trimming shortened V by 4 bases and J by 5 bases, and 9 bases separated the two germline ends. This CDR3 reads CASSWRGNNSPLHF. CDR3 coding DNA: TGTGCCAGCAGTTGGCGGGGAAATAATTCACCCCTCCACTTT.

This clonotype was seen a single time. The rearrangement joins TRBV7-8 to TRBJ2-3; 8 bases line up with TRBD2. The J segment lost 1 base and the V segment lost 1 base, leaving 10 bases of the junction unmatched. Germline V gene lookup returns CDR1 SGHVS and CDR2 FQNEAQ. This CDR3 contains 18 residues. The CDR3 sequence: CASSLVSGGLDGTDTQYF. The DNA of the CDR3 is TGTGCCAGCAGCTTAGTCTCGGGGGGACTAGATGGCACAGATACGCAGTATTTT. The complete variable domain, with remaining parts taken from reference TRBV7-8 and TRBJ2-3, reads GAGVSQSPRYKVAKRGQDVALRCDPISGHVSLFWYQQALGQGPEFLTYFQNEAQLDKSGLPSDRFFAERPEGSVSTLKIQRTQQEDSAVYLCASSLVSGGLDGTDTQYFGPGTRLTVL.